The T cell receptor beta chain under discussion was sequenced for a study of T cell responses to AZD1222 COVID-19 vaccine. About this clone: Antigen: not known.

Whole-study results and caveats: Only after the peak T cell response were repertoires sampled. Increased Spike-specific TCR breadth and depth were observed after two AZD1222 doses. Regions 160-218 and 743-854 dominated among vaccine-associated CD4 TCRs spanning spike. Seropositive status at baseline applied to only a handful of AZD1222 recipients.

Losses at the gene ends were 6 bases for V and 4 bases for J; bases not matched to a gene: 7. The CDR3 runs 14 residues. Germline V gene data show CDR1 as LNHDA and CDR2 as SQIVND (reference sequence). The assay was immunoSEQ multiplex PCR, and TCRdb's table has in-frame clones only and misses some. The table includes approximately 80,000 clones, around 89% detected once. The specimen was peripheral blood, collected on day 0 of AZD1222 vaccination. This chain connects TRBV19 to TRBJ2-3; 7 bases fit TRBD2. The sequence came from an adult in good health. CDR3 amino acids: CASRGGNVADTQYF. For the CDR3, the DNA is TGTGCCAGTAGGGGGGGGAATGTCGCAGATACGCAGTATTTT.